This T cell receptor (beta chain) was identified in a study of long-term antiretroviral therapy in people with HIV. Notes on the study in general: In the period from about 2003 to 2017, blood was collected, possibly under older ART regimens.

On this clone: Its antigen remains unknown.

Donors each had at least one pre-ART PBMC sample and at least two post-ART ones. V was shortened by 4 bases and J by 4 bases, with 14 bases between the two germline ends. Germline V lookup: CDR1 SGDLS, CDR2 YYNGEE. This CDR3 region has 15 residues. Run at survey level, the immunoSEQ assay was version v3.0. The target of sequencing was 40,000-50,000 T-cell genomes per sample. Clones were read by immunoSEQ multiplex PCR, and TCRdb kept only the in-frame ones, dropping some. Of some 8,900 clones in the sample, roughly 70% were seen once. This material consisted of unsorted PBMCs, taken 1.8 years before starting antiretroviral therapy. The chain employs TRBV9 and TRBJ2-2; D may be TRBD2 (6 bases). The receptor comes from a man between 40 and 49 years old with HIV. The CDR3 here is CASSPVGEVTGELFF. CDR3 DNA: TGTGCCAGCAGCCCCGTCGGGGAGGTCACCGGGGAGCTGTTTTTT. The full variable domain, rest sourced from reference TRBV9 and TRBJ2-2, is DSGVTQTPKHLITATGQRVTLRCSPRSGDLSVYWYQQSLDQGLQFLIQYYNGEERAKGNILERFSAQQFPDLHSELNLSSLELGDSALYFCASSPVGEVTGELFFGEGSRLTVL.